Listed here are 23 T cell receptor beta chains from one sample, sequenced in a study of T cell changes during pregnancy in multiple sclerosis (dated by TCRdb to the late 2010s). Library preparation employed the immunoSEQ multiplex PCR assay. TCRdb provides this immuneACCESS table in a form limited to in-frame rearrangements. Some clones are lacking; in checked studies, under half of them reflect an unresolved V gene, and why the rest are absent is not known. In all, the sample holds about 40,000 clones, and about nine tenths of those were seen once. The ten largest clones represent 0.43% of the sample. The material was CD4+ T cells from peripheral blood mononuclear cells, obtained in the third trimester of pregnancy. These receptors came from a female donor with multiple sclerosis, enrolled in a pregnancy study.

V and J are TRBV11-2 and TRBJ2-7; D may be TRBD2 (6 bases). Germline V gene lookup returns CDR1 SGHAT and CDR2 FQNNGV. The CDR3 is made up of 14 amino acids. The V end lost 1 base, the J end lost 6 bases, and 13 bases lay between the germline ends. The CDR3 spells CASSLVSGGVEQYF. The CDR3 region has the DNA TGTGCCAGCAGCTTAGTATCAGGAGGGGTCGAGCAGTACTTC.

V gene TRBV5-1 combines with J gene TRBJ1-2; possible D gene TRBD1, 5 bases. Trimming pared 1 base from V and 3 bases from J, leaving 7 bases between. Per germline, CDR1 SGHRS and CDR2 YFSETQ. The CDR3 has 13 amino acids. CDR3 protein: CASSLLGDYGYTF. The CDR3 DNA follows: TGCGCCAGCAGCTTGTTAGGGGACTATGGCTACACCTTC.

This chain uses TRBV10-3 with TRBJ1-2; D is unclear. Germline CDR1 is ENHRY and CDR2 is SYGVKD. The CDR3 sequence is 13 residues long. V lost 8 bases and J 3 bases, leaving 13 bases between the germline ends. The CDR3 DNA is TGTGCCATCTGGACCGGGGAGGACTATGGCTACACCTTC. As protein: CAIWTGEDYGYTF.

Concerning this clone: Other DNA sequences in this specimen translate into the identical CDR3. V and J are TRBV7-9 and TRBJ1-5; D is uncertain. The CDR3 runs 13 residues. Germline CDR1 reads SEHNR; CDR2 reads FQNEAQ (reference sequence). Trimming took off 3 bases at V and 2 bases at J, with 5 bases between the two ends. CDR3 region: CASSFSGNQPQHF. Written as DNA, the CDR3 is TGTGCCAGCAGCTTTAGTGGCAATCAGCCCCAGCATTTT. Supplemented by reference TRBV7-9 and TRBJ1-5, the full variable domain reads DTGVSQNPRHKITKRGQNVTFRCDPISEHNRLYWYRQTLGQGPEFLTYFQNEAQLEKSRLLSDRFSAERPKGSFSTLEIQRTEQGDSAMYLCASSFSGNQPQHFGDGTRLSIL.

The chain links TRBV11-1 to TRBJ2-7, with D possibly TRBD2 on 5 matching bases. The CDR3 extends over 15 amino acids. V was pared by 4 bases and J by 6 bases, with 19 bases between. From germline, CDR1 is SGHAT and CDR2 FQDESV (reference sequence). CDR3 residues: CASSSILRGVGEQYF. The CDR3 DNA reads TGTGCCAGCAGCTCAATTCTCCGGGGAGTTGGCGAGCAGTACTTC. The full variable domain, rest sourced from reference TRBV11-1 and TRBJ2-7, is EAEVAQSPRYKITEKSQAVAFWCDPISGHATLYWYRQILGQGPELLVQFQDESVVDDSQLPKDRFSAERLKGVDSTLKIQPAELGDSAMYLCASSSILRGVGEQYFGPGTRLTVT.

This chain uses TRBV30 with TRBJ2-5, with a possible D match to TRBD1 (5 bases). Germline V gene sequence: CDR1 GTSNPN, CDR2 SVGIG (reference sequence). The CDR3 runs to 12 residues. Trimming shortened V by 2 bases and J by 1 base, and 5 bases separated the two germline ends. The chain's CDR3 is CAWSQGQETQYF. The CDR3 DNA reads TGTGCCTGGAGTCAGGGCCAAGAGACCCAGTACTTC.

The chain has TRBV7-2 and TRBJ2-1, with D possibly matching TRBD1 (6 bases). Deletions cut 0 bases from V and 15 bases from J, with 18 bases between. There are 14 residues in the CDR3. In germline, CDR1 is SGHTA, CDR2 FQGNSA. The CDR3 bases are TGTGCCAGCAGCTTAGCGCTCGCTGGCAGGGGTGGGTTCTTC. Translating it yields CASSLALAGRGGFF.

This chain links TRBV5-4 with TRBJ2-1; 7 bases match TRBD2. V lost 2 bases to trimming and J lost 4 bases; unmatched junction nucleotides: 3. Germline V lookup: CDR1 SGHNT, CDR2 YYREEE (reference sequence). The CDR3 runs 14 residues. CDR3 amino acids: CASSLAGLYNEQFF. The CDR3 nucleotides read TGTGCCAGCAGCTTAGCGGGACTATACAATGAGCAGTTCTTC.

The chain combines TRBV6-5 with TRBJ1-1, with TRBD1 matching over 7 bases. After removal of 6 bases from V and 5 bases from J, the junction contained 9 bases not matched to a gene. This CDR3 is 14 amino acids long. Germline lookup yields CDR1 MNHEY and CDR2 SVGAGI. The CDR3 here is CASSTSGTATEAFF. CDR3 nucleotides: TGTGCCAGCAGCACGTCCGGGACAGCAACTGAAGCTTTCTTT.

The rearrangement joins TRBV6-6 to TRBJ2-1, with TRBD2 matching 7 bases. Trimming cost V 7 bases and J 2 bases; bases outside gene matches: 5. CDR1 is MNHNY, CDR2 SVGAGI, per germline (reference sequence). The CDR3 has 14 residues. The CDR3 here is CASTLSGPYNEQFF. The CDR3 nucleotides are TGTGCCAGCACCCTTAGCGGGCCCTACAATGAGCAGTTCTTC.

The CDR3 DNA follows: TGTGCCAGTAGTAACCACAGGGGGAAAAATGAAAAACTGTTTTTT. This codes for CASSNHRGKNEKLFF. V and J are TRBV19 and TRBJ1-4; 8 nucleotides line up with TRBD1. After removal of 4 bases from V and 5 bases from J, the junction contained 6 bases not matched to a gene. Germline V gene lookup returns CDR1 LNHDA and CDR2 SQIVND (reference sequence). The CDR3 spans 15 residues. Together with reference TRBV19 and TRBJ1-4, the CDR3 gives the full variable domain: DGGITQSPKYLFRKEGQNVTLSCEQNLNHDAMYWYRQDPGQGLRLIYYSQIVNDFQKGDIAEGYSVSREKKESFPLTVTSAQKNPTAFYLCASSNHRGKNEKLFFGSGTQLSVL.

The chain joins TRBV5-1 to TRBJ1-2; 8 bases map to TRBD1. V shed 2 bases and J 7 bases; nucleotides not matched to a gene: 4. Germline values: CDR1 SGHRS, CDR2 YFSETQ. CDR3 length: 13 amino acids. The CDR3 region has the DNA TGCGCCAGCAGCTTCCAGGGGGCAACTGGCTACACCTTC. Translation: CASSFQGATGYTF.

The chain is built from TRBV2 and TRBJ2-3; 16 bases are shared with TRBD2. This CDR3 has 17 residues. CDR1 SNHLY and CDR2 FYNNEI come from the germline V gene. With V trimmed by 6 bases and J by 3 bases, 6 bases remained unmatched. CDR3 residues: CASSPGTSGRATDTQYF. CDR3 in DNA: TGTGCCAGCAGCCCCGGGACTAGCGGGAGGGCAACAGATACGCAGTATTTT.

The chain recombines TRBV28 with TRBJ1-5; maybe TRBD1 (5 bases). CDR1 and CDR2 from the germline V gene are MDHEN and SYDVKM. Deletions cut 3 bases from V and 4 bases from J, with 10 bases between. The CDR3 length is 14 residues. The CDR3 spells CASSFRVRNQPQHF. CDR3 DNA sequence: TGTGCCAGCAGTTTCAGGGTCCGGAATCAGCCCCAGCATTTT. The whole variable domain, remainder taken from reference TRBV28 and TRBJ1-5, is DVKVTQSSRYLVKRTGEKVFLECVQDMDHENMFWYRQDPGLGLRLIYFSYDVKMKEKGDIPEGYSVSREKKERFSLILESASTNQTSMYLCASSFRVRNQPQHFGDGTRLSIL.

The chain links TRBV25-1 to TRBJ2-3; 7 nucleotides line up with TRBD2. The CDR3 is 17 amino acids. Germline V lookup: CDR1 MGHDK, CDR2 SYGVNS. After removal of 2 bases from V and 3 bases from J, the junction contained 11 bases not matched to a gene. The CDR3 is CASSEHGAGVGTDTQYF. The CDR3 DNA is TGTGCCAGCAGTGAACATGGGGCGGGAGTTGGAACAGATACGCAGTATTTT.

The genes are TRBV6-4 and TRBJ1-5; D might be TRBD1 (5 bases). The CDR3 runs 14 residues. V was cut by 3 bases and J by 2 bases, with 8 bases left in between. Germline V gene lookup returns CDR1 MRHNA and CDR2 SNTAGT. CDR3 region: CASSEKGGNQPQHF. CDR3 coding DNA: TGTGCCAGCAGTGAAAAAGGGGGCAATCAGCCCCAGCATTTT.

The chain employs TRBV19 and TRBJ2-7; maybe TRBD1 (5 bases). The CDR3 consists of 14 residues. Germline CDR1 is LNHDA and CDR2 is SQIVND (reference sequence). V lost 5 bases and J lost 1, with 12 bases in between. The CDR3 DNA is TGTGCCAGTAGTCCCGGCGGACATTCCTACGAGCAGTACTTC. This gives the protein CASSPGGHSYEQYF.

The chain carries TRBV11-2 and TRBJ2-7; 8 bases agree with TRBD2. The germline V gene encodes CDR1 SGHAT and CDR2 FQNNGV. The CDR3 runs 18 residues. With 2 bases clipped from V and 5 bases from J, the junction kept 17 bases outside the gene matches. CDR3 in DNA: TGTGCCAGCAGCTTAAACAACGTGGGGAGCGGGAGTTCCCACGAGCAGTACTTC. As protein: CASSLNNVGSGSSHEQYF.

The CDR3 loop is CAWSVGVPYNEQFF. As DNA, the CDR3 is TGTGCCTGGAGTGTCGGAGTCCCCTACAATGAGCAGTTCTTC. The V gene is TRBV30, the J gene TRBJ2-1; no definite D call. The CDR3 extends over 14 amino acids. Germline values: CDR1 GTSNPN, CDR2 SVGIG (reference sequence). Between the trimmed V and J ends, which lost 0 bases and 2 bases, there was a span of 8 bases.

This chain connects TRBV28 to TRBJ1-1; maybe TRBD1 (5 bases). This CDR3 region has 11 residues. The V and J ends lost 6 bases and 11 bases respectively, with 13 bases between them. Germline V CDR1 and CDR2: MDHEN, SYDVKM. CDR3 residues: CASRGAPAAFF. DNA for the CDR3: TGTGCCAGCAGAGGGGCGCCGGCTGCTTTCTTT.

The chain has TRBV6-5 and TRBJ1-6, with D possibly TRBD1 on 6 matching bases. The germline V gene has CDR1 MNHEY and CDR2 SVGAGI. This CDR3 is built from 13 residues. Trimming left V 6 bases short and J 16 bases short, with 19 bases between. CDR3 amino acids: CASRSGGDRSLHF. The CDR3 DNA reads TGTGCCAGCAGATCCGGAGGAGACAGGTCGCTCCACTTT.

The V and J genes are TRBV28 and TRBJ1-5; no clear D. There are 14 residues in the CDR3. Deletions cut 5 bases from V and 5 bases from J, with 13 bases between. Looked up from germline, CDR1 is MDHEN and CDR2 is SYDVKM. CDR3 region: CASSPHQDDQPQHF. DNA of the CDR3: TGTGCCAGCAGTCCGCACCAGGATGATCAGCCCCAGCATTTT.

The chain has TRBV11-2 and TRBJ1-4; weak D call: TRBD1 (5 bases). CDR3 size: 15 residues. Germline V CDR1 and CDR2: SGHAT, FQNNGV. The V gene lost 2 bases and the J gene lost 4 bases, with 11 bases spanning the gap. The CDR3 reads CASSLQQGINEKLFF. CDR3 nucleotides: TGTGCCAGCAGCTTACAGCAGGGCATTAATGAAAAACTGTTTTTT.